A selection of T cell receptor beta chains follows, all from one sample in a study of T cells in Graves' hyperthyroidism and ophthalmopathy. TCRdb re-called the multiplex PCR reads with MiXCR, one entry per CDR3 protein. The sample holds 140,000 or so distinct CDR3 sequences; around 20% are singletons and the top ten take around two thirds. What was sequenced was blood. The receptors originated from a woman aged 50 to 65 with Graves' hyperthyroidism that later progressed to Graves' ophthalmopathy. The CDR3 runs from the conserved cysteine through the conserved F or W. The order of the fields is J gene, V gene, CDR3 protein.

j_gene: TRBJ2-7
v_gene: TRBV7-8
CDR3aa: CASRLQGSNEQYF

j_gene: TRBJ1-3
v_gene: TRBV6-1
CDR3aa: CASSERQASGNTIYF

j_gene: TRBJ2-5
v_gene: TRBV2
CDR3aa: CASSDDRGGETQYF

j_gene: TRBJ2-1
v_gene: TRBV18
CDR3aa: CASSPLDLRNEQFF

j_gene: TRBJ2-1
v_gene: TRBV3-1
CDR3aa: CASSPEVGSSYNEQFF

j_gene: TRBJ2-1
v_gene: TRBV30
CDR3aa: CAWSVLAGGPINEQFF

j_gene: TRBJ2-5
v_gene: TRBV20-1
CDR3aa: CSARVSLLGGETQYF

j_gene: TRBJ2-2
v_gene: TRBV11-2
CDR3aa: CASSLAQLNTGELFF

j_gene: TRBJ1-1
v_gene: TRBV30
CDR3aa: CAWNLQGALNTEAFF

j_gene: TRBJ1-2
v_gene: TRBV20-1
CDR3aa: CSARTGAGGGYTF

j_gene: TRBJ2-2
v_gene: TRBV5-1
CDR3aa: CASSLRAGSTGELFF

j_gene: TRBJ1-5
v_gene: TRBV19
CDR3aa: CASRVTRQGVQPQHF

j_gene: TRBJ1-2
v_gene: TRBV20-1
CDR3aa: CSAPGQDNYGYTF

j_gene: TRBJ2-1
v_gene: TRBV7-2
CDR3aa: CASSSNRDRVRFF

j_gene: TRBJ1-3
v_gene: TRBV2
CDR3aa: CASSGRAGSGNTIYF

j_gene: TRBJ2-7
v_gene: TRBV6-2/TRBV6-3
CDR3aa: CASSWLGGYDEQYF

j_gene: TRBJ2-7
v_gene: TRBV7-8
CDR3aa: CASSRGTDYEQYF

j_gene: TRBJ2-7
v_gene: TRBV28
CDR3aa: CASRSVGSLYEQYF

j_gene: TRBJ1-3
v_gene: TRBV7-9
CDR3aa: CASSLEGGTGNTIYF

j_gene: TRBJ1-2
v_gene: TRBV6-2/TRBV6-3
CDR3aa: CASRYRERGRYGYTF

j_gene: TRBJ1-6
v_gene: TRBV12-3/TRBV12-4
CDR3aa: CASSEQDVSPLHF

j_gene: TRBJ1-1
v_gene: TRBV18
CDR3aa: CASSPPSRVNTEAFF

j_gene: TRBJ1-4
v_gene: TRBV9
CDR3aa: CASSVGGATNEKLFF

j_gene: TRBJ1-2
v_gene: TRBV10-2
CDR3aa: CASSEILGGLRGYTF

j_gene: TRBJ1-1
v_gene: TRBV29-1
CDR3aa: CSVEKGFEAFF

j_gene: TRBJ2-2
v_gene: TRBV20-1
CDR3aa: CSTGLGPGELFF

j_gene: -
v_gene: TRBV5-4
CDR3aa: CASSLGTGAYEQFF

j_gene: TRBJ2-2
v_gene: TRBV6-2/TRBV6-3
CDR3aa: CASRAGGVNTGELFF

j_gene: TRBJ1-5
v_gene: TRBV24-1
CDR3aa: CATSDRFQPRHF

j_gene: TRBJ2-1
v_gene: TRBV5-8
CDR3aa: CASSLAGGTSGSYNEQFF

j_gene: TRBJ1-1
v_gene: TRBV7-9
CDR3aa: CASSLMPWGMNTEAFF

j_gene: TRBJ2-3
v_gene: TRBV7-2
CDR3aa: CASSRPSTDTQYF

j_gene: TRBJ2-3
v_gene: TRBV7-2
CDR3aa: CASSLGLAGGYTQYF

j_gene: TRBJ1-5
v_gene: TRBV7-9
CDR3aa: CASSSQREGVGQPQHF

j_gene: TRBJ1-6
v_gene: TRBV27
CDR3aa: CASSLGQVNSPLYF

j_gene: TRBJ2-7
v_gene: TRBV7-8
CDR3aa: CASSSTTHYEQYF

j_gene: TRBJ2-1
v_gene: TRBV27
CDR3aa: CAKRAGGPYNEQFF

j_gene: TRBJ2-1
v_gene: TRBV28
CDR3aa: CASQADPYNEQFF

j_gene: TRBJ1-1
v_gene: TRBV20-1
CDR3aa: CSAIKNTEAFF

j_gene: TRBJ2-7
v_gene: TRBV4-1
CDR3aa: CASRAATYEQYF

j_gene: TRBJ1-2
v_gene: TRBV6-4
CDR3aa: CASSDSRVKGYTF

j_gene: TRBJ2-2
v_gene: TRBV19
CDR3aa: CASRDKNTGELFF

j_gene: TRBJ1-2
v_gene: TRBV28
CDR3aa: CASSWDGINYGYTF

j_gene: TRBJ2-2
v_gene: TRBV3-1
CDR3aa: CASSYGGAGELFF

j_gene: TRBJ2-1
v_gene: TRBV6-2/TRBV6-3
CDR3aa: CASGDPYNEQFF

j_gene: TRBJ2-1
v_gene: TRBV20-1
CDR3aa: CSARDFVPSGRYGEQFF

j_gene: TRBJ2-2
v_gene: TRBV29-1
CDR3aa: CSGGRHTGELFF

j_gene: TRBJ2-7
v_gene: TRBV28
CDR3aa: CASSLVSGSFFNEQYF

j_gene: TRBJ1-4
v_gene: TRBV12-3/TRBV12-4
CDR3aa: CASTHEGAGEKLFF

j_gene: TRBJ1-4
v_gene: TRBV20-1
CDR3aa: CSARPRQGREKLFF

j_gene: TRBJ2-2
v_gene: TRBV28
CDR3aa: CASSPSGTSVVGELFF

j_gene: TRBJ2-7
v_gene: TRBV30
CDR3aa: CACGTGTYEQYF